These T cell receptor beta chains were read from a single sample in a study of T cell repertoires in cytomegalovirus infection. TCRdb redid the calling of the reads with MiXCR, one entry per CDR3 protein. The table shows around 450,000 distinct CDR3 sequences, with about 33% occurring only once. The sequenced sample was PBMCs. Receptor source: a human donor in good health (CMV status not recorded). Some clones in this sample may be carry-over from other donors' samples. CDR3s include the opening cysteine and the closing phenylalanine or tryptophan. D genes are given only for firm matches. Where a row states a size, it is once, few, many or the class of an expanded clone; other rows omit it.

cdr3_nt	cdr3_aa	clone_size	d_call	j_call	v_call
TGTGCCAGCAGCTTATCCGGCACGCAGTACTTC	CASSLSGTQYF	many	-	TRBJ2-7	TRBV7-2
TGTGCCAGCAGCAGGACTAGCGGGGGGCCCAGGGCCGGGGAGCTGTTTTTT	CASSRTSGGPRAGELFF	-	TRBD2	TRBJ2-2	TRBV12-3/TRBV12-4
TGTGCCAGTAGTCTAACGACAGGGGATACCTATGGCTACACCTTC	CASSLTTGDTYGYTF	-	TRBD1	TRBJ1-2	TRBV19
TGTGCCAGCAGGAGGGTCCCGGACACTGAAGCTTTCTTT	CASRRVPDTEAFF	-	-	TRBJ1-1	TRBV5-5
TGCAGCGTTAAGGCAGGGCGGGACGAGCAGTACTTC	CSVKAGRDEQYF	-	-	TRBJ2-7	TRBV29-1
TGTGCCAGCAGCTACAGCGGGACAGTACTTAACACTGAAGCTTTCTTT	CASSYSGTVLNTEAFF	few	TRBD1	TRBJ1-1	TRBV7-2
TGCGCCAGCAGCTATGAAGGACAGGGGGCCTATGGCTACACCTTC	CASSYEGQGAYGYTF	-	TRBD1	TRBJ1-2	TRBV5-1
TGCGCCAGCAGCCCCGACAGGGGGACCTACAATGAGCAGTTCTTC	CASSPDRGTYNEQFF	-	TRBD1	TRBJ2-1	TRBV5-1
TGTGCCAGCAGCCCGGGACAGGGGCATGAAAAACTGTTTTTT	CASSPGQGHEKLFF	many	TRBD1	TRBJ1-4	TRBV7-8
TGTGCCAGCAGTTACAGCCCTACCCCACCTAGCGGGGTCGGGGGGGCCACTGGTGAGCAGTTCTTC	CASSYSPTPPSGVGGATGEQFF	many	TRBD2	TRBJ2-1	TRBV6-6
TGTGCCAGCAGCTTAGGGTCAGTCTCCTACAATGAGCAGTTCTTC	CASSLGSVSYNEQFF	many	-	TRBJ2-1	TRBV7-8
TGTGCCCGTAGTAGCCAGTACCCCTACGAGCAGTACTTC	CARSSQYPYEQYF	-	-	TRBJ2-7	TRBV19
TGTGCCAGCGGCAAACGGCCGAACACTGAAGCTTTCTTT	CASGKRPNTEAFF	-	-	TRBJ1-1	TRBV27
TGTGCCAGCAGCTTAGGCGGCGGTGAAAAGCAGCATTTT	CASSLGGGEKQHF	many	-	TRBJ1-5	TRBV7-6
TGTGCCAGCAGTGATACGTTACTCTATGAGCAGTTCTTC	CASSDTLLYEQFF	-	-	TRBJ2-1	TRBV2
TGTGCCAGCAGTGAGACAGGGCTCGCGGCGGCAAAACTGTTTTTT	CASSETGLAAAKLFF	-	TRBD1	TRBJ1-4	TRBV2
TGTGCCAGCAGCTTAAATGTAGTTCAAGAGACCCAGTACTTC	CASSLNVVQETQYF	many	-	TRBJ2-5	TRBV7-8
TGTGCCAGCAGTGGGACAGGGGGCAGGGTAGAGCCCCAGCATTTT	CASSGTGGRVEPQHF	-	TRBD1	TRBJ1-5	TRBV6-8
TGTGCCTGGAGTGAACAGGATAATTCACCCCTCCACTTT	CAWSEQDNSPLHF	few	-	TRBJ1-6	TRBV30
TGTGCCAGCAGCTTATCCGGACTAGCGGGGGGCCAGCCAGATACGCAGTATTTT	CASSLSGLAGGQPDTQYF	many	TRBD2	TRBJ2-3	TRBV7-2
TGTGCCAGCAGTTACTCTGGGCTAGCGGGGGGCCGCTCCTACAATGAGCAGTTCTTC	CASSYSGLAGGRSYNEQFF	few	TRBD2	TRBJ2-1	TRBV6-6
TGCAGTGCTAGAGTCGGATACACTGAAGCTTACTTT	CSARVGYTEAYF	-	-	TRBJ1-1	TRBV20-1
TGTGCCACCAGCAGAGGCCGGGGGGGCTTTGAGACCCAGTACTTC	CATSRGRGGFETQYF	few	TRBD2	TRBJ2-5	TRBV15
TGTGCCAGCAGCGTCGGCGGAGGAGACACCATATATTTT	CASSVGGGDTIYF	-	-	TRBJ1-3	TRBV9
TGCGCCAGCAGCCCGGGACTAGCGTCATACGGGGAGCTGTTTTTT	CASSPGLASYGELFF	few	TRBD2	TRBJ2-2	TRBV5-1
TGTGACAGCAGCCGATCTAGGGGGCTCACCGGGGAGCTGTTTTTT	CDSSRSRGLTGELFF	-	TRBD1	TRBJ2-2	TRBV7-2
TGTGCCAGTACCCCGGATGGGGTCGGGGAGCTGTTTTTT	CASTPDGVGELFF	-	-	TRBJ2-2	TRBV19
TGTGCCAGCAGCTCCTACACCTCCGGACAGGGGGTCCTCGAGCAGTACTTC	CASSSYTSGQGVLEQYF	-	TRBD1	TRBJ2-7	TRBV5-4
TGTGCCAGTAGTAAGACAGGGGAGGTTCAGCCCCAGCATTTT	CASSKTGEVQPQHF	-	TRBD1	TRBJ1-5	TRBV19
TGTGCCAGCAGCTTAGCTCTAAGCGGAAATGAGCAGTTCTTC	CASSLALSGNEQFF	many	-	TRBJ2-1	TRBV11-2
TGTGCCAGCAGCTTACAGCGGGGAGGTACCGGGGAGCTGTTTTTT	CASSLQRGGTGELFF	many	TRBD2	TRBJ2-2	TRBV7-2
TGTGCCAGTAGTAGCCAGCGGGGGGGCCCCACAGATACGCAGTATTTT	CASSSQRGGPTDTQYF	-	TRBD2	TRBJ2-3	TRBV19
TGCAGTGCTAGAGATCTGTGGCAGGGCAATCAGCCCCAGCATTTT	CSARDLWQGNQPQHF	-	-	TRBJ1-5	TRBV20-1
TGTGCCAGCAGTTCGGGTAGCGGGGGAGGAGAGACCCAGTACTTC	CASSSGSGGGETQYF	-	TRBD2	TRBJ2-5	TRBV12-3/TRBV12-4
TGTGCCAGCTCAACACCCGGGGTTGCCTGGGGAGATACGCAGTATTTT	CASSTPGVAWGDTQYF	-	-	TRBJ2-3	TRBV18
TGTGCCAGCAGCTTAGGTGGTGGACTAGTTTACAATGAGCAGTTCTTC	CASSLGGGLVYNEQFF	many	TRBD2	TRBJ2-1	TRBV11-2
TGTGCCAGCAGCTCGTGGGTTGGGACAGGTAGCACAGATACGCAGTATTTT	CASSSWVGTGSTDTQYF	-	TRBD1	TRBJ2-3	TRBV5-5
TGTGCCAGCAGTCTGGGTGGACAGGGGGCGAACACCATATATTTT	CASSLGGQGANTIYF	few	TRBD1	TRBJ1-3	TRBV12-3/TRBV12-4
TGTGCCAGCAGCTTGCAGGGGGAGGAGACCCAGTACTTC	CASSLQGEETQYF	-	TRBD1	TRBJ2-5	TRBV5-1
TGTGCCAGCAGCTTGCGGAATATGAACACTGAAGCTTTCTTT	CASSLRNMNTEAFF	few	-	TRBJ1-1	TRBV5-4
TGTGCCACCAGTGGGGCCGGGACTAGCGGGATCCGCACAGATACGCAGTATTTT	CATSGAGTSGIRTDTQYF	few	TRBD2	TRBJ2-3	TRBV24-1
TGTGCCACCAGTGATTTACGAACAGGGTGGGAGACCCAGTACTTC	CATSDLRTGWETQYF	once	-	TRBJ2-5	TRBV24-1
TGTGCCAGCAGTCCCCATACGGGGTCCTACGAGCAGTACTTC	CASSPHTGSYEQYF	-	-	TRBJ2-7	TRBV27
TGTGCCAGCAGCTTAGACTGGACAAGAGATAATTCACCCCTCCACTTT	CASSLDWTRDNSPLHF	many	-	TRBJ1-6	TRBV7-2
TGTGCCAGTAGTCCTACAGGGGCGGATCAGCCCCAGCATTTT	CASSPTGADQPQHF	-	TRBD1	TRBJ1-5	TRBV19
TGTGCCAGCAGCCCACAGGCTGGGACTAGCGGAACAGATACGCAGTATTTT	CASSPQAGTSGTDTQYF	-	TRBD2	TRBJ2-3	TRBV5-6